This TCR beta chain was identified during a study of shared clonotypes between healthy human individuals. Donors, healthy HIV-negative adults, lacked recent acute infections or vaccinations. The split of CD4+ cells yielded CD45RA+ naive and CD45RA-negative memory subsets. The V end lost 3 bases, the J end lost 5 bases, and 4 bases lay between the germline ends. Germline values: CDR1 SEHNR, CDR2 FQNEAQ (reference sequence). The CDR3 covers 11 residues. In the authors' workflow: There were no quality scores in the junction-only immunoSEQ sequences, so filtering differed. Sequenced by immunoSEQ multiplex PCR; TCRdb stores in-frame clones only, minus some. From that table come the V and J calls and clone size; the DNA was used to work out D and trimming. Of some 630,000 clones listed, about two thirds are singletons. A few counts support this clone. The same CDR3 arises from other DNA sequences in this sample as well.

The J gene is TRBJ2-5, the V gene TRBV7-9, with unresolved D. The receptor comes from a woman under 40 in good health. The sample consisted of memory CD4+ T cells sorted from blood. This sample's subset: CD45RA-negative fraction. The CDR3 sequence: CASSFQETQYF. The CDR3 region has the DNA TGTGCCAGCAGCTTCCAGGAGACCCAGTACTTC. Full variable domain (remainder filled in from reference TRBV7-9 and TRBJ2-5): DTGVSQNPRHKITKRGQNVTFRCDPISEHNRLYWYRQTLGQGPEFLTYFQNEAQLEKSRLLSDRFSAERPKGSFSTLEIQRTEQGDSAMYLCASSFQETQYFGPGTRLLVL.